This T cell receptor (beta chain) was observed in a study of neurological immune-mediated disorders. The CDR3 spans 13 residues. Germline CDR1 is MNHEY and CDR2 is SMNVEV (reference sequence). V was shortened by 6 bases and J by 1 base, with 9 bases between the two germline ends. By share, this clonotype counts as medium-sized. Each TCR transcript was tagged with a 10-nucleotide random UMI during 5'RACE. TCRdb recomputed calls from the 5' RACE reads with MiXCR, one row per CDR3 protein. The sample shows around 25,000 distinct CDR3 sequences, more than 2% of them seen only once. The sequencing input was PBMCs. The TCR sequence derives from a woman aged 50 to 60 with multiple sclerosis. The chain couples TRBV27 to TRBJ1-1, with D unclear. Written as DNA, the CDR3 is TGTGCCAGCAGCGGACTTCCGAACACTGAAGCTTTCTTT. This codes for CASSGLPNTEAFF.